The clone carrying this T cell receptor (beta chain) has only a few counts. The CDR3 has 14 amino acids. Germline values: CDR1 MNHEY, CDR2 SMNVEV (reference sequence). The V end was cut by 5 bases, the J end by 3 bases, with 13 bases between. The data were obtained in a study of T-cell reconstitution after alpha-beta-depleted transplantation in children. A library of TCRbeta sequences, prepared with unique molecular identifiers, was generated. TCRdb reanalysed the PCR reads using MiXCR and keeps one entry per CDR3 protein. The table has hundreds of thousands of distinct CDR3 sequences, 16% seen once. The rearrangement joins TRBV27 to TRBJ1-2; D remains ambiguous. The sample here was PBMCs from the stem cell graft donor, taken from the stem cell graft. This TCR derives from a human donor who donated a stem cell graft to a child with acute myeloid leukemia. CDR3 in DNA: TGTGCCAGCAGTCCATCCAGGTTCCACTATGGCTACACCTTC. Translating it yields CASSPSRFHYGYTF.